A selection of T cell receptor beta chains follows, all from one sample in a study of Graves' ophthalmopathy and Graves' hyperthyroidism. Using its own MiXCR run on the multiplex PCR reads, TCRdb lists one record per CDR3 protein. In the table there are some 200,000 distinct CDR3 sequences, 25% to 30% of which are singletons. Sequenced sample: peripheral blood. The receptors were gathered from a man aged 45-65 years with Graves' ophthalmopathy. Both conserved end residues are part of each CDR3. The order of the fields is CDR3 length, J gene, V gene, clone size, D gene, CDR3 DNA, CDR3 protein. D genes are given only for firm matches. Clone size is shown for a subset of rows, as once, few, many or a class of expanded clone.

16 | TRBJ2-2 | TRBV14 | many | TRBD2 | TGTGCCAGCAGCCGCCGGGCGGGAGTGCGGACCGGGGAGCTGTTTTTT | CASSRRAGVRTGELFF
14 | TRBJ2-7 | TRBV12-3/TRBV12-4 | . | . | TGTGCCAGCAGTGAAAAACAGGGTAACTACGAGCAGTACTTC | CASSEKQGNYEQYF
12 | TRBJ2-7 | TRBV27 | . | . | TGTGCCAGCAGTTCCAACTACGGTCGGCAGTACTTC | CASSSNYGRQYF
15 | TRBJ1-1 | TRBV27 | . | . | TGTGCCAGCAGTTTATACGGCAGCATGAACACTGAAGCTTTCTTT | CASSLYGSMNTEAFF
16 | TRBJ2-2 | TRBV5-1 | many | . | TGCGCCAGCAGCTTGGCGGCGGGCTCGAACACCGGGGAGCTGTTTTTT | CASSLAAGSNTGELFF
14 | TRBJ1-1 | TRBV30 | many | . | TGTGCCTGGAGTGAGAAACAGATGAACACTGAAGCTTTCTTT | CAWSEKQMNTEAFF
14 | TRBJ2-1 | TRBV6-5 | many | TRBD2 | TGTGCCAGCAGTTCTCTGGGGGGGTACAATGAGCAGTTCTTC | CASSSLGGYNEQFF
15 | TRBJ2-2 | TRBV12-3/TRBV12-4 | many | . | TGTGCCAGCAGTTTAGGAGGGAGCAGTGGCGGGGAGCTGTTTTTT | CASSLGGSSGGELFF
13 | TRBJ1-1 | TRBV10-3 | many | TRBD1 | TGTGCCATCAGAGACAGGGCGAACACTGAAGCTTTCTTT | CAIRDRANTEAFF
13 | TRBJ2-7 | TRBV6-1 | . | . | TGTGCCAGCAGCTGGGACACAATCTACGAGCAGTACTTC | CASSWDTIYEQYF
15 | TRBJ1-6 | TRBV6-5 | . | TRBD1 | TGTGCCAGCAGTTTCGAGGGGGCCACTGGTTCACCCCTCCACTTT | CASSFEGATGSPLHF
16 | TRBJ2-1 | TRBV19 | many | TRBD2 | TGTGCCAGTAGTATAACCCTTACTAGCGGCTACAATGAGCAGTTCTTC | CASSITLTSGYNEQFF
11 | TRBJ2-7 | TRBV13 | many | . | TGTGCCAGCAGCCCACGGCTCGAGCAGTACTTC | CASSPRLEQYF
14 | TRBJ1-1 | TRBV28 | many | . | TGTGCCAGCAGAGTCCTACTGATGAACACTGAAGCTTTCTTT | CASRVLLMNTEAFF
13 | TRBJ2-2 | TRBV4-1 | many | . | TGCGCCAGCAGCCAAGATCTCACCGGGGAGCTGTTTTTT | CASSQDLTGELFF
15 | TRBJ2-7 | TRBV24-1 | many | TRBD1 | TGTGCCACCAGTGATAACCGGGACAGGTCCTACGAGCAGTACTTC | CATSDNRDRSYEQYF
12 | TRBJ1-2 | TRBV30 | many | . | TGTGCCTGGATGACCCCCCGGCGCGGCTACACCTTC | CAWMTPRRGYTF
15 | TRBJ1-1 | TRBV28 | many | TRBD1 | TGTGCCAGCAGTTCCCTGGGGGAGGGGGCTTTTGAAGCTTTCTTT | CASSSLGEGAFEAFF
14 | TRBJ2-7 | TRBV5-5 | many | . | TGTGCCAGCAGCCCCAGGGACCCCATCCGCGAGCAGTACTTC | CASSPRDPIREQYF
19 | TRBJ2-7 | TRBV6-5 | many | TRBD2 | TGTGCCAGCAGCTTTCTCTCCTCGGGACTAGCTATGAGCTCCTACGAGCAGTACTTC | CASSFLSSGLAMSSYEQYF
13 | TRBJ1-1 | TRBV6-5 | many | . | TGTGCCAGCAGTTACAAGGGTTTCCTTGAAGCTTTCTTT | CASSYKGFLEAFF
15 | TRBJ2-7 | TRBV6-1 | . | . | TGTGCCAGCACCCCGTGGACCCTAAGCTCCTACGAGCAGTACTTC | CASTPWTLSSYEQYF
15 | TRBJ1-2 | TRBV12-3/TRBV12-4 | . | TRBD1 | TGTGCCAGCAGGCCTGGGACAGGGGGCGGCTATGGCTACACCTTC | CASRPGTGGGYGYTF
15 | TRBJ2-2 | TRBV5-1 | many | . | TGCGCCAGCAGCCAGGACCCATCGAGGACCGGGGAGCTGTTTTTT | CASSQDPSRTGELFF
12 | TRBJ1-1 | TRBV7-2 | . | . | TGTGCCAGCAGCCTAGATTCCACTGAAGCTTTCTTT | CASSLDSTEAFF
12 | TRBJ2-7 | TRBV20-1 | many | . | TGCAGTGCTAGAGGGCTTTCCTACGAGCAGTACTTC | CSARGLSYEQYF
14 | TRBJ1-5 | TRBV12-3/TRBV12-4 | . | . | TGTGCCAGCAGTTTTGGGGGAGATAATCAGCCCCAGCATTTT | CASSFGGDNQPQHF
15 | TRBJ2-5 | TRBV28 | many | . | TGTGCCAGCAGTCTTCATCCGGACAGAACGGGGACCCAGTACTTC | CASSLHPDRTGTQYF
13 | TRBJ2-7 | TRBV29-1 | many | . | TGCAGCGTTCGGGCGGGGACACTTCGGGAGCAGTACTTC | CSVRAGTLREQYF
15 | TRBJ2-2 | TRBV6-2/TRBV6-3 | many | . | TGTGCCAGCACCTACAGATACCCCCTACCCGGGGAGCTGTTTTTT | CASTYRYPLPGELFF
14 | TRBJ2-7 | TRBV6-1 | many | . | TGTGCCAGCAGTGAAGGTGACTGGGCGGGGGAGCAGTACTTC | CASSEGDWAGEQYF